This T cell receptor (beta chain) was identified in a study of blood T cells in healthy people across ages (dated by TCRdb to the mid-2010s). At the level of the whole study: In model experiments, template switching captured about one uniquely barcoded TCR beta cDNA molecule for every two T cells. Age-related changes in TCR beta repertoire diversity were measured in the study by deep sequencing normalized with unique cDNA molecular identifiers. Donors of different ages were randomly distributed across sequencing lanes to avoid experimental bias. Two additional independent replicas of 1 million unique cDNA reads from the same blood draw were analyzed for two donors (one aged 18 to 30 and one aged 80 or older). Donors were grouped into four age groups: young (average roughly 17 years), middle-aged (approximately 41), aged (roughly 67) and long-lived (around 80).

The study at large found these results: Because donor CMV infection status was unknown, age-related changes in expanded clonotypes were potentially confounded. A strong correlation was found between observed TCR beta diversity and the percentage of naive T cells measured by flow cytometry. Total diversity estimates from one million sequenced T cells were considered lower bounds and underestimates. Bulk unsorted PBMC profiling prevented conclusive comparison of naive and antigen-experienced compartments. Compared with the aged group, the long-lived group had more naive CD4+ T cells, fewer expanded clones and increased TCR diversity, a pattern suggesting age selection. As age increased, observed TCR beta diversity per million T cells dropped in a roughly linear way, and a significant reduction was already evident by age about 40.

Preparation of the library involved 5' RACE. The sequencer was an Illumina HiSeq 2500. A second PCR of about 6 to 11 cycles was run with a J-beta primer mix and a sample-barcoded 5' primer. A template-switch 5' adaptor carrying 12 random nucleotides introduced a unique molecular identifier onto each TCR beta cDNA molecule. Each sample yielded at least 2.5 million CDR3-containing paired-end reads. The Mint cDNA synthesis kit, primed by a TRBC-specific oligonucleotide, was used to synthesize first-strand cDNA from all RNA. After uracil-DNA glycosylase treatment, a first 18-cycle PCR used universal primers M1SS and BC2_uni_R on all cDNA. In the authors' own workflow: Normalization of each sample was performed by random selection of 1 million high-quality reads, each carrying a distinct molecular identifier. Instead of being binned into consensus sequences, reads with shared molecular identifiers were discarded. MiTCR, set to a Q25 quality threshold and the strictest error-elimination algorithm, was used for CDR3 identification, clonotype clustering and error correction. A nonparametric unseen species model using Euler transformation provided a lower-bound estimate of total TCR beta diversity. The public reads were run again by TCRdb, first through fastp at Q25 and then through MiXCR, and only productive beta chains were kept. Rows with one shared CDR3 protein collapse into an entry with the most common genes and DNA. Clone size and V and J calls follow TCRdb, not the original study. This sample lists more than 1,400,000 distinct CDR3 sequences; approximately 38% were detected once. The top ten constitute approximately 7.9% of the sample.

Inclusive of the bounding cysteine and phenylalanine, the CDR3 is 13 residues long. Only CDR3 DNA is held: 39 bases, read in frame from base 1. The germline V gene encodes CDR1 SEHNR and CDR2 FQNEAQ (reference sequence). For this clonotype: No cognate antigen has been identified for it. It has no much larger one-base neighbor in the sample; base qualities were not kept.

Donors were 39 systemically healthy Caucasian individuals from Russia aged about 6 to 100 years. Each donor gave 8 to 10 milliliters of peripheral blood, drawn into EDTA-treated Vacutainer tubes. Ficoll-Paque density-gradient centrifugation was used to isolate PBMCs, with at least 6.5 million per sample. Trizol reagent was used to extract total RNA from PBMCs, with at least 6 micrograms per sample. For every donor, flow cytometry on a PBMC aliquot measured the percentage of naive CD45RAhigh/CD27high T cells. The chain was built from TRBV7-9 and TRBJ2-7; no D gene can be assigned with confidence. Matching the DNA end better, TRBJ2-5 makes the J call doubtful. The TCR comes from a woman younger than 30 in good health. The sequencing sample was made of blood. The CDR3 here reads CASSALSRGTQYF. The sequence in DNA is TGTGCCAGCAGCGCCCTAAGTCGAGGGACCCAGTACTTC.